Presented here are 10 T cell receptor beta chains from one specimen sequenced in a study of T cell responses to AZD1222 COVID-19 vaccine. TCRdb's copy holds only in-frame clones and misses some; the assay was immunoSEQ multiplex PCR. The sample lists about 150,000 clones, 80% to 90% occurring once. Sequencing used peripheral blood, obtained on day 0 of AZD1222 vaccination. Every receptor here comes from an adult in good health.

The chain combines TRBV4-1 with TRBJ1-4; a weak D match, TRBD1 (6 bases). Trimming removed 0 bases from V and 4 bases from J, with 15 bases in between. From germline, CDR1 is MGHRA and CDR2 YSYEKL. This CDR3 has 17 residues. In DNA form, the CDR3 reads TGCGCCAGCAGCCAAGATCACCCGGACAGCTTTAATGAAAAACTGTTTTTT. Protein: CASSQDHPDSFNEKLFF.

The chain employs TRBV3-1 (or the pseudogene TRBV3-2) and TRBJ2-5; 7 nucleotides agree with TRBD2. The CDR3 is 14 residues long. The J segment lost 1 base and the V segment lost 6 bases, leaving 5 bases of the junction unmatched. Germline V gives CDR1 LGHDT, CDR2 YNNKEL (reference sequence). CDR3 loop: CASRLTSPQETQYF. For the CDR3, the DNA is TGTGCCAGCAGGCTGACTAGCCCCCAAGAGACCCAGTACTTC.

The chain has TRBV18 and TRBJ1-3; D possibly corresponds to TRBD1 (5 bases). The length of the CDR3 is 14 residues. Germline loops: CDR1 KGHSH, CDR2 LQKENI. Trimming stripped 4 bases from V and 2 bases from J, with 9 bases between. The CDR3 sequence: CASSRTLAGNTIYF. CDR3 nucleotide sequence: TGTGCCAGCTCACGGACACTTGCTGGAAACACCATATATTTT.

The genes are TRBV19 and TRBJ1-2, with 8 bases that match TRBD1. In germline, CDR1 is LNHDA, CDR2 SQIVND (reference sequence). The length of the CDR3 is 13 residues. The junction had 4 bases not matched to a gene; V was cut back by 3 bases and J by 7 bases. CDR3 sequence reads: CASSMGQAGGYTF. Written as DNA, the CDR3 is TGTGCCAGTAGTATGGGACAGGCCGGTGGCTACACCTTC. The complete variable domain, with remaining parts taken from reference TRBV19 and TRBJ1-2, reads DGGITQSPKYLFRKEGQNVTLSCEQNLNHDAMYWYRQDPGQGLRLIYYSQIVNDFQKGDIAEGYSVSREKKESFPLTVTSAQKNPTAFYLCASSMGQAGGYTFGSGTRLTVV.

This chain joins TRBV7-2 and TRBJ2-7; D is perhaps TRBD2 (6 bases). Germline V gives CDR1 SGHTA, CDR2 FQGNSA. Trimming shortened V by 3 bases and J by 2 bases, and 11 bases separated the two germline ends. CDR3 length: 14 amino acids. This chain's CDR3 is CASSLEGRTYEQYF. The CDR3 coding sequence is TGTGCCAGCAGCTTGGAAGGGAGGACCTACGAGCAGTACTTC.

V is TRBV30 and J is TRBJ1-3; tentative D call: TRBD1 (5 bases). This CDR3 has 15 amino acids. The germline gives CDR1 GTSNPN, CDR2 SVGIG (reference sequence). V was cut by 2 bases and J by 0 bases, with 11 bases left in between. The CDR3 DNA reads TGTGCCTGGAGTAATAGGGGACTCTCTGGAAACACCATATATTTT. Translating it yields CAWSNRGLSGNTIYF.

This chain links TRBV5-6 with TRBJ1-2; 10 bases align to TRBD1. Trimming took 3 bases from V and 4 from J; bases not matched to a gene: 3. Germline-derived CDR1 and CDR2 are SGHDT and YYEEEE. This CDR3 contains 14 residues. DNA of the CDR3: TGTGCCAGCAGCTCGACAGGGGGCGGCTATGGCTACACCTTC. Its translation is CASSSTGGGYGYTF.

The J gene is TRBJ2-1, the V gene TRBV4-2; D gene uncertain. CDR1 is LGHNA and CDR2 is YNFKEQ in the germline V gene. The CDR3 is 16 amino acids. V was clipped by 3 bases and J by 0 bases, with 12 bases between them. The CDR3 reads CASSQSADSSYNEQFF. The CDR3 DNA reads as TGTGCCAGCAGCCAGAGCGCGGATAGCTCCTACAATGAGCAGTTCTTC.

This chain connects TRBV27 to TRBJ2-3, with D tentatively TRBD2 (5 bases). The germline V and J ends were trimmed by 2 bases and 5 bases, with 14 bases remaining between them. CDR1 is MNHEY and CDR2 is SMNVEV in the germline V gene (reference sequence). The CDR3 extends over 15 amino acids. The CDR3 sequence is CASSLTPPGIDTQYF. Written as DNA, the CDR3 is TGTGCCAGCAGTTTAACCCCTCCCGGGATAGATACGCAGTATTTT.

CDR3 sequence reads: CASRSGLAGGRSYNEQFF. The CDR3 DNA sequence: TGTGCCAGCAGGAGCGGACTAGCGGGAGGGCGCTCCTACAATGAGCAGTTCTTC. V and J are TRBV7-2 and TRBJ2-1; 15 positions agree with TRBD2. CDR1 and CDR2 (germline): SGHTA, FQGNSA. The CDR3 loop spans 18 amino acids. Unmatched junction bases numbered 6, after V lost 6 bases and J lost 0 bases. The whole variable domain, remainder taken from reference TRBV7-2 and TRBJ2-1, is GAGVSQSPSNKVTEKGKDVELRCDPISGHTALYWYRQSLGQGLEFLIYFQGNSAPDKSGLPSDRFSAERTGGSVSTLTIQRTQQEDSAVYLCASRSGLAGGRSYNEQFFGPGTRLTVL.